This TCR beta chain was recovered during a study of graft-versus-host responses after intestinal transplantation. Study summary: Each recipient received anti-thymocyte globulin induction, then tacrolimus and steroids for about 3 years. General study findings and limits: Early post-transplant HvG declines were associated with peak circulating GvH clone levels.

Data came from immunoSEQ multiplex PCR; TCRdb stores just in-frame clones and leaves some out. The data hold tens of thousands of clones, with over 90% observed a single time. Turning to this clone: The antigen is undetermined.

The CDR3 is made up of 17 amino acids. Trimming took off 3 bases at V and 1 base at J, with 15 bases between the two ends. The germline gives CDR1 LGHNA, CDR2 YNFKEQ. The receptor comes from a human donor who was the organ donor for an intestinal transplant. V usage is TRBV4-2 and J usage is TRBJ2-2; D is unclear. The sequenced sample was unstimulated CD4+ T cells sorted from spleen or lymph node cells, obtained before transplant. CDR3 nucleotides: TGTGCCAGCAGCCACCCCTCTGCAATTGAGAACACCGGGGAGCTGTTTTTT. It yields the protein CASSHPSAIENTGELFF.